This section outlines one TCR beta chain sequence together with its context. Per the germline V gene, CDR1 is KGHDR and CDR2 is SFDVKD. The V and J ends lost 4 bases and 3 bases, in that order; junction bases with no gene match: 8. The CDR3 is 16 amino acids. This specimen belongs to a study of blood T cell repertoires in COVID-19. This table comes from immunoSEQ multiplex PCR, and its TCRdb copy is limited to in-frame clones, with some not included. Of a few hundred thousand clones listed, roughly 84% are singletons. The source of this sequence is a woman aged 45-59 years who had been exposed to COVID-19. Sequencing input: PBMCs or T cells enriched from blood (not recorded which). The chain employs TRBV24-1 and TRBJ2-3; 8 bases match TRBD1. The DNA for the CDR3 is TGTGCCACCAGTGACCCAGGGGGCCGGGGGACAGATACGCAGTATTTT. As protein: CATSDPGGRGTDTQYF.